This TCR beta chain was sequenced in a study of T cell repertoires in cytomegalovirus infection (dated by TCRdb to between 2017 and 2020). In the study overall: The HLA type of each donor mattered for the analysis, because public TCR beta signatures pointed to carriage of CMV infection along with the matching HLA type. Results the study describes overall, beyond this receptor: In both this cohort and an independent roughly 350-donor cohort, the cumulative frequency of public TCR beta family members distinguished carriers of CMV infection plus the relevant HLA type. In the ex vivo response, HLA-C-restricted CMV-specific TCR beta clonotypes were dominant, and in two of eight donors the single most frequent clonotype came from this HLA-C-restricted group.

The sequencing machine was an Illumina HiSeq 1500. TCRdb trimmed public reads at Q25 via fastp, called clones via MiXCR and kept in-frame beta chains. CDR3 protein duplicates are merged, each entry listing the most common genes and DNA. The sample includes some 200,000 distinct CDR3 sequences, with roughly a fifth observed a single time. The leading ten clones occupy 2.9% of the sample. This clonotype was counted many times. The antigen this receptor binds is unknown. No much larger clonotype is one base removed from it; base qualities were not supplied. This TCR derives from a human donor in good health (CMV status not recorded). Some clones in this sample may be carry-over from other donors' samples. Sequencing was done on a sample of PBMCs.

DNA sequence: TGTGCCAGCAGCTTCCAGGGACTAGCGAGGAATGAGCAGTTCTTC. Its protein reads: CASSFQGLARNEQFF. This receptor chain uses TRBV7-2 and TRBJ2-1; the central 10 bases match TRBD2. The CDR3 measures 15 amino acids from cysteine to phenylalanine. CDR3 DNA only is kept here, 45 bases in frame from base 1. Taken from the germline V gene, the CDR1 and CDR2 loops are SGHTA and FQGNSA. V is cut back by 3 bases and J by 7 bases, with 6 bases in the junction unmatched.